The next 10 T cell receptor beta chains were all read from a single sample in a study of T cell responses to AZD1222 COVID-19 vaccine. The table came from immunoSEQ multiplex PCR; TCRdb's copy has only in-frame clones and leaves some out. There are some 91,000 clones in the sample; 90% to 95% occur only once, and more than 9.5% lies in the top ten. Sequencing was performed on peripheral blood, taken on day 0 of AZD1222 vaccination. The receptors derive from an adult in good health.

The chain carries TRBV6-5 and TRBJ1-1; D remains ambiguous. V was clipped by 2 bases and J by 4 bases, with 11 bases between them. CDR3 size: 14 residues. Germline CDR1 reads MNHEY; CDR2 reads SVGAGI. CDR3 sequence: CASSYRERGTEAFF. CDR3 bases: TGTGCCAGCAGTTACAGGGAACGGGGCACTGAAGCTTTCTTT.

The chain has TRBV9 and TRBJ2-3; D is unclear. Trimming left V 4 bases short and J 5 bases short, with 11 bases between. The CDR3 is 13 residues long. Germline CDR1 and CDR2: SGDLS and YYNGEE. CDR3 protein: CASSFSDGDTQYF. Written as DNA, the CDR3 is TGTGCCAGCAGCTTTTCGGATGGAGATACGCAGTATTTT. The variable domain in full, completed from reference TRBV9 and TRBJ2-3, reads DSGVTQTPKHLITATGQRVTLRCSPRSGDLSVYWYQQSLDQGLQFLIQYYNGEERAKGNILERFSAQQFPDLHSELNLSSLELGDSALYFCASSFSDGDTQYFGPGTRLTVL.

The V and J genes are TRBV5-1 and TRBJ2-2, with TRBD2 matching over 9 bases. The CDR3 totals 18 residues. CDR1 and CDR2 (germline): SGHRS, YFSETQ. With V trimmed by 0 bases and J by 3 bases, 9 bases remained unmatched. The CDR3 DNA is TGCGCCAGCAGCTTGGCCAGGGCGGGAGGGTCCTACACCGGGGAGCTGTTTTTT. Translating it yields CASSLARAGGSYTGELFF.

The chain couples TRBV6-5 to TRBJ2-3, with D hard to call. Germline V gene data show CDR1 as MNHEY and CDR2 as SVGAGI. The germline V and J ends were trimmed by 2 bases and 1 base, with 10 bases remaining between them. This CDR3 is 15 amino acids long. CDR3 bases: TGTGCCAGCAGTTACGATGGGATTCGCACAGATACGCAGTATTTT. Translating gives CASSYDGIRTDTQYF.

The count of this clone is one. The V call is TRBV27, the J call TRBJ2-5; TRBD2 aligns across 8 bases. This CDR3 contains 17 residues. The ends lost 5 bases at V and 2 bases at J; junction bases unmatched: 13. Per germline, CDR1 MNHEY and CDR2 SMNVEV (reference sequence). CDR3 sequence reads: CASSVTGRLARQETQYF. CDR3 in DNA: TGTGCCAGCAGTGTAACGGGACGACTAGCGCGGCAAGAGACCCAGTACTTC.

CDR3 loop: CASSPRVTVANTEAFF. The CDR3, as DNA: TGTGCCAGCAGCCCACGCGTTACAGTAGCTAACACTGAAGCTTTCTTT. V is TRBV14 and J is TRBJ1-1, with D unresolved. Looked up from germline, CDR1 is SGHDN and CDR2 is FVKESK. V dropped 4 bases and J dropped 2 bases, with 17 bases sitting between them. The CDR3 runs to 16 residues.

This chain connects TRBV10-3 to TRBJ2-1; D uncertain. The CDR3 has 12 residues. Germline V gene sequence: CDR1 ENHRY, CDR2 SYGVKD. Trimming pared 6 bases from V and 8 bases from J, leaving 11 bases between. CDR3 in amino acids: CAIREAPDEQFF. In DNA, the CDR3 is TGTGCCATCAGAGAAGCACCAGATGAGCAGTTCTTC.

V and J are TRBV5-6 and TRBJ1-5; the D is unclear. This CDR3 region has 14 residues. Germline CDR1 and CDR2: SGHDT and YYEEEE. Trimming took 3 bases from V and 3 from J, leaving 10 bases between them. CDR3: CASSSGGTNQPQHF. The CDR3 coding sequence is TGTGCCAGCAGCTCGGGAGGTACCAATCAGCCCCAGCATTTT.

This chain links TRBV2 with TRBJ1-2; perhaps TRBD1 as D (5 bases). The CDR3 is 12 residues long. The germline V gene has CDR1 SNHLY and CDR2 FYNNEI. V lost 5 bases to trimming and J lost 8 bases, with 12 bases between them. The CDR3 reads CASSYDSRGYTF. The CDR3 DNA sequence: TGTGCCAGCAGTTACGACAGTCGAGGCTACACCTTC. Drawing the rest from reference TRBV2 and TRBJ1-2, the complete variable domain is EPEVTQTPSHQVTQMGQEVILRCVPISNHLYFYWYRQILGQKVEFLVSFYNNEISEKSEIFDDQFSVERPDGSNFTLKIRSTKLEDSAMYFCASSYDSRGYTFGSGTRLTVV.

The genes are TRBV2 and TRBJ1-3; 7 bases match TRBD1. Germline V gene sequence: CDR1 SNHLY, CDR2 FYNNEI. CDR3 size: 14 residues. Losses at the gene ends were 2 bases for V and 7 bases for J; bases not matched to a gene: 5. CDR3 sequence reads: CASSEYVRGNTIYF. The CDR3 nucleotides read TGTGCCAGCAGTGAATACGTCAGGGGGAACACCATATATTTT.